The T cell receptor (beta chain) under discussion was sequenced for a study of shared clonotypes between healthy human individuals. Trimming removed 0 bases from V and 4 bases from J, with 12 bases in between. The CDR3 is 16 amino acids. In germline, CDR1 is KGHSH, CDR2 LQKENI. Sorted subsets were amplified in replicate PCRs using 200 to 250 ng DNA, approximately 30,000 T cell genomes. Method: immunoSEQ multiplex PCR; TCRdb's copy keeps in-frame clones and lacks some. The table includes approximately 840,000 clones, about 96% detected once. The naive CD8 fraction comprised CD45RO-negative cells positively selected for CCR7 and excluded terminally differentiated effector memory CD45RA+ cells.

The chain combines TRBV18 with TRBJ2-2; D is perhaps TRBD1 (5 bases). This sequence was found in a man younger than 40 in good health. Sequenced sample: naive CD8+ T cells sorted from blood. CDR3 sequence: CASSPPQGSITGELFF. Here the CDR3 DNA reads TGTGCCAGCTCACCACCCCAGGGATCTATCACCGGGGAGCTGTTTTTT. The variable domain in full, with the rest retrieved from reference TRBV18 and TRBJ2-2, is NAGVMQNPRHLVRRRGQEARLRCSPMKGHSHVYWYRQLPEEGLKFMVYLQKENIIDESGMPKERFSAEFPKEGPSILRIQQVVRGDSAAYFCASSPPQGSITGELFFGEGSRLTVL.